This TCR beta chain originates from a study of T cell responses to AZD1222 COVID-19 vaccine. V was clipped by 5 bases and J by 7 bases, with 20 bases between them. Germline loops: CDR1 LNHDA, CDR2 SQIVND (reference sequence). The CDR3 spans 15 residues. This table comes from immunoSEQ multiplex PCR, and its TCRdb copy is limited to in-frame clones, with some not included. The repertoire holds roughly 120,000 clones, about 90% seen once, with 6% to 9% in the top ten. This chain links TRBV19 with TRBJ1-2; no firm D call. Sequences were derived from peripheral blood, sampled 28 days after the second AZD1222 dose. This receptor was identified in an adult who received the AZD1222 COVID-19 vaccine. The CDR3 loop is CASSSHGSPGLGYTF. The CDR3 DNA reads as TGTGCCAGTAGTTCCCACGGATCACCCGGGCTTGGCTACACCTTC.